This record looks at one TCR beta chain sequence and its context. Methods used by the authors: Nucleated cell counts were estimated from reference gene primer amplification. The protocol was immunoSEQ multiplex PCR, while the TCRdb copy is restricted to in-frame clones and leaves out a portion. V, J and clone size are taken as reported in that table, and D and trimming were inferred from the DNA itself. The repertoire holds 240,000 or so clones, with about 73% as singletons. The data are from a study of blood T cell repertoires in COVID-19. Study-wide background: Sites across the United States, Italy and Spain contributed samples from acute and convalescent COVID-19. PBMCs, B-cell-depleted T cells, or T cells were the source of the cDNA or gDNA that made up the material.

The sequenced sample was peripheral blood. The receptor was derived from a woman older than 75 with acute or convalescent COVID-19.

CDR3 DNA sequence: TGTGCCAGCAGTGATCTGTCCGGGAGGTCGGTCAATGAGCAGTTCTTC. Translation: CASSDLSGRSVNEQFF. The V and J genes are TRBV25-1 and TRBJ2-1, with 7 nucleotides matching TRBD2. Germline V lookup: CDR1 MGHDK, CDR2 SYGVNS. J was trimmed by 6 bases and V by 3 bases; bases with no gene match: 11. The CDR3 spans 16 residues.